This TCR beta chain was observed in a study of identical twins. General observations from the study: Twin pairs had excess sharing that was weaker in beta out-of-frame sequences. High-abundance cord blood beta clonotypes had fewer insertions; memory repertoires showed none.

This clonotype was picked up many times. What it recognizes is unknown. TCRdb re-called the 5' RACE reads through MiXCR, storing one row per CDR3 protein. The sample shows 250,000 to 350,000 distinct CDR3 sequences, just under 9.5% of them seen only once. The same data also went into a second study, on yellow fever vaccine responses in identical twins.

Sequencing used CD8+ T cells sorted from blood. The sequence was collected from a woman aged 18-29 years in good health.

CDR3 residues: CSAREQGHYGYTF. DNA of the CDR3: TGCAGTGCTAGAGAGCAGGGTCACTATGGCTACACCTTC. The chain recombines TRBV20-1 with TRBJ1-2; weak D call: TRBD1 (5 bases). Deletions cut 0 bases from V and 3 bases from J, with 8 bases between. Germline V lookup: CDR1 DFQATT, CDR2 SNEGSKA (reference sequence). The CDR3 sequence is 13 residues long.